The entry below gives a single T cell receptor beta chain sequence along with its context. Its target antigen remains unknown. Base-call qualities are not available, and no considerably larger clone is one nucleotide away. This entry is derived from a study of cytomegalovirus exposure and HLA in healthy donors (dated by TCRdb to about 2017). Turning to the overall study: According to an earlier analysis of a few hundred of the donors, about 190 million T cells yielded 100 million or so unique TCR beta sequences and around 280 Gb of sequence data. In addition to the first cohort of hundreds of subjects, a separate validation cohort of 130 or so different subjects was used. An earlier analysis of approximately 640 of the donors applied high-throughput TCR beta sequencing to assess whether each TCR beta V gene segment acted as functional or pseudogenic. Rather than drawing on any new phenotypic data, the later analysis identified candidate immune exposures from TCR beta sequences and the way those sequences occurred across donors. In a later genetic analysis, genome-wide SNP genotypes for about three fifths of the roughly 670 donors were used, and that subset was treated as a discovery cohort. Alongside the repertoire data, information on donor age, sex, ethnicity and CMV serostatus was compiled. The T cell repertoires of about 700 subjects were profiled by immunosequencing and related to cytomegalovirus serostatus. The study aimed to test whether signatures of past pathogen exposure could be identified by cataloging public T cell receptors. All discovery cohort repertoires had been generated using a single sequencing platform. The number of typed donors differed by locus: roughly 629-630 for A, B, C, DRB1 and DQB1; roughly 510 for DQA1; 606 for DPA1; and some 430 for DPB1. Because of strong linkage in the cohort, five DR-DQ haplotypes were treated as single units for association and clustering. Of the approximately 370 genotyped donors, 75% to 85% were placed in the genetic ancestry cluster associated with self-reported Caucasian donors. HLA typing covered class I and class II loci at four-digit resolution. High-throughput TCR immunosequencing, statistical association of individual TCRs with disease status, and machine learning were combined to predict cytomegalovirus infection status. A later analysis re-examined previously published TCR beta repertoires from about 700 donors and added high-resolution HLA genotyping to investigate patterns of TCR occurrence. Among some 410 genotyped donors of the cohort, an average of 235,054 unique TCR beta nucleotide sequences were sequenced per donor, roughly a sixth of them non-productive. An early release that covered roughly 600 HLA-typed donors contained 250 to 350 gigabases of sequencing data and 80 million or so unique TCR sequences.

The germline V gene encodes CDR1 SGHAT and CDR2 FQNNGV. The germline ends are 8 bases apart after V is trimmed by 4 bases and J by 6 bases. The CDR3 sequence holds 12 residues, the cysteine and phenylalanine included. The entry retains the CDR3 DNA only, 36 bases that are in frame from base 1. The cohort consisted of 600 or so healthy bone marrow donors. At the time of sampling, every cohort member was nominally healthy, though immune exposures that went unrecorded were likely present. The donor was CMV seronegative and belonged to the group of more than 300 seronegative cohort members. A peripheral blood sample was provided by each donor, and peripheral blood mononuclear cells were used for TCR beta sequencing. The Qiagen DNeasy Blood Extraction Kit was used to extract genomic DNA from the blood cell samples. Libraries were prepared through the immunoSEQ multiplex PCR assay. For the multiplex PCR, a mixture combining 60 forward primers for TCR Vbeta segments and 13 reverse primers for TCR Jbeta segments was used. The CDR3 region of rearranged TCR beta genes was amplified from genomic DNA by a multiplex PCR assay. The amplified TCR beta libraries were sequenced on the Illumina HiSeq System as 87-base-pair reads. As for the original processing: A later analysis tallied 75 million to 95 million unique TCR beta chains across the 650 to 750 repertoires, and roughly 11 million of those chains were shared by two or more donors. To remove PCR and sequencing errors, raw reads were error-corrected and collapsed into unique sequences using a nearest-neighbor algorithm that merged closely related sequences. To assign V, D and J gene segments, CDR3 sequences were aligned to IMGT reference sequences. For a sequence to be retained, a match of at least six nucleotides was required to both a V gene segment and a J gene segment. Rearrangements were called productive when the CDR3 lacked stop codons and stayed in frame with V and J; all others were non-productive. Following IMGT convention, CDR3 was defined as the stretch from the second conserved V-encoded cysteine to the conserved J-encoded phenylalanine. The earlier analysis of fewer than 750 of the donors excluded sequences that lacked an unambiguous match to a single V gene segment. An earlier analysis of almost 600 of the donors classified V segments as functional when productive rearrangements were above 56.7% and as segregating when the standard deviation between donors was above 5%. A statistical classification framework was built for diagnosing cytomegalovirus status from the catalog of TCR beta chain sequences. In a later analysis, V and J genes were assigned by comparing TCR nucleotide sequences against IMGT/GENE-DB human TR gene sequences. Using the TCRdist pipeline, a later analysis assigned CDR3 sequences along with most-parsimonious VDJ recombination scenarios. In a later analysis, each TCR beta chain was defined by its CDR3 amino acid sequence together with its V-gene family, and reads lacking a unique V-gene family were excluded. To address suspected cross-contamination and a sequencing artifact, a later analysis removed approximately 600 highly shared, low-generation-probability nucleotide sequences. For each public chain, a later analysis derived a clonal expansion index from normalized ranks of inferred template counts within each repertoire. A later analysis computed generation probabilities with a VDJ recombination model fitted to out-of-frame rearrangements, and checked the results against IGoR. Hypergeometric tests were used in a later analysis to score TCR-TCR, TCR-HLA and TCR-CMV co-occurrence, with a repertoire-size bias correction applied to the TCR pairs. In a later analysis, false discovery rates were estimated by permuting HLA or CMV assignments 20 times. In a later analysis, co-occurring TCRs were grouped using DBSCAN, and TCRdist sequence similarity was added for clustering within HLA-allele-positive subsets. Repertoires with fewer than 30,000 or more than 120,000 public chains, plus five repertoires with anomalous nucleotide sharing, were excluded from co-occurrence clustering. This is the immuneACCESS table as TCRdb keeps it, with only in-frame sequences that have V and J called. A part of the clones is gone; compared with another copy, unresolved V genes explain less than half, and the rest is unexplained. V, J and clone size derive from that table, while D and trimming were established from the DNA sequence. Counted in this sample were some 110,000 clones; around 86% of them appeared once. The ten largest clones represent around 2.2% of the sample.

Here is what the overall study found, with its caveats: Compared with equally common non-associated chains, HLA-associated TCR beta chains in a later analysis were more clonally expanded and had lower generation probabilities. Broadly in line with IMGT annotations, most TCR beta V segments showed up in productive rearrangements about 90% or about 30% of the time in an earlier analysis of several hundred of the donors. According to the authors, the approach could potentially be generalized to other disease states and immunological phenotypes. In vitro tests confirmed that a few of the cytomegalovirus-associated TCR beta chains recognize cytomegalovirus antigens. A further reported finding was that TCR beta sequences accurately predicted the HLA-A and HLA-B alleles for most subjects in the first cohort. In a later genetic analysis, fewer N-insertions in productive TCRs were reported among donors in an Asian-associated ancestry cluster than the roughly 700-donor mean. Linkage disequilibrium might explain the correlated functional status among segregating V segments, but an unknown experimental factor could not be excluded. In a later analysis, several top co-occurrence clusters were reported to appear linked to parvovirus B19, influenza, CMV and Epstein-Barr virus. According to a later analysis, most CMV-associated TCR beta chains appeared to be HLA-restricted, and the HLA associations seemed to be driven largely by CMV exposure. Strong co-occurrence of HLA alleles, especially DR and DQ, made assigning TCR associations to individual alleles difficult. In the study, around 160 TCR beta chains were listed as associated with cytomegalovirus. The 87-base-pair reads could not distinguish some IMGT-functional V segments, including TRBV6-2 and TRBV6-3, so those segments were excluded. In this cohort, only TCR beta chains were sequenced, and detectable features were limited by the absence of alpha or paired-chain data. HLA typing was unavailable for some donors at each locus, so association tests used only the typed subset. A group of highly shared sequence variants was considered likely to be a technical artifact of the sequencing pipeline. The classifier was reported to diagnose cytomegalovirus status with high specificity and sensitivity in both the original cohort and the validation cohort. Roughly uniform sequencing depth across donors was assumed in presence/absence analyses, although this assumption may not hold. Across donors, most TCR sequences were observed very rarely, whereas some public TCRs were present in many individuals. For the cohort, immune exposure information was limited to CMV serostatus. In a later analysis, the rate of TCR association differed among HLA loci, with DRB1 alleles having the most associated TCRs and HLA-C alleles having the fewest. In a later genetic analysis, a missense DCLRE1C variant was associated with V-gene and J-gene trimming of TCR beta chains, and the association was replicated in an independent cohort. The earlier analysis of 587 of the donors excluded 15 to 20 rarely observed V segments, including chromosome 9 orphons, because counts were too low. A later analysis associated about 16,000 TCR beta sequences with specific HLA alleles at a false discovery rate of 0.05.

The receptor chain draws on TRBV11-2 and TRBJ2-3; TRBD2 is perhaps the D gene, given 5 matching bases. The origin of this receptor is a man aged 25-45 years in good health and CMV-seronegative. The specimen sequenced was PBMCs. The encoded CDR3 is CASSSLADTQYF. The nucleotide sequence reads TGTGCCAGCAGCTCGTTAGCGGATACGCAGTATTTT. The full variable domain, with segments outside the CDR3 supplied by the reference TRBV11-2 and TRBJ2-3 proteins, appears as EAGVAQSPRYKIIEKRQSVAFWCNPISGHATLYWYQQILGQGPKLLIQFQNNGVVDDSQLPKDRFSAERLKGVDSTLKIQPAKLEDSAVYLCASSSLADTQYFGPGTRLTVL.